This passage covers 14 T cell receptor beta chains from one sample sequenced in a study of T cells in Graves' hyperthyroidism and ophthalmopathy. Authors of the study amplified TCR beta CDR3 regions from RNA transcripts. During a first-round RT-PCR of the TCR CDR3, the HTBI primer set was used. TCRdb independently ran MiXCR on the multiplex PCR reads; one entry per CDR3 protein. Among 550,000 to 800,000 distinct CDR3 sequences listed, 16% were seen once. The sequenced sample consisted of blood. The origin of the receptors is a man between 18 and 29 years old with Graves' hyperthyroidism.

This clonotype was detected a few times. The J gene is TRBJ2-1, the V gene TRBV27, with a weak D call TRBD1 (5 bases). Trimming shortened V by 7 bases and J by 3 bases, and 13 bases separated the two germline ends. This CDR3 has 14 amino acids. CDR1 and CDR2 from the germline V gene are MNHEY and SMNVEV (reference sequence). The CDR3 DNA is TGTGCCAGCACCCAGGGATCGGGCTACAATGAGCAGTTCTTC. Amino acids: CASTQGSGYNEQFF.

The chain couples TRBV29-1 to TRBJ2-1; 7 positions agree with TRBD1. The germline CDR1 and CDR2 sequences are SQVTM and ANQGSEA. The junction had 6 bases not matched to a gene; V was cut back by 1 base and J by 3 bases. The CDR3 consists of 15 residues. The CDR3 nucleotides are TGCAGCGTTGAAGCAGACAGGGTATACTACAATGAGCAGTTCTTC. Amino acids: CSVEADRVYYNEQFF.

This chain joins TRBV6-5 and TRBJ2-1, with 7 bases identical to TRBD2. The V and J ends lost 8 bases and 7 bases, in that order; junction bases with no gene match: 17. There are 16 residues in the CDR3. Germline lookup yields CDR1 MNHEY and CDR2 SVGAGI. The CDR3 nucleotides are TGTGCCAGCTCTTACGGGGGGAGGGCCGGTTGGAATGAGCAGTTCTTC. Its translation: CASSYGGRAGWNEQFF.

The chain is built from TRBV7-9 and TRBJ2-7; 12 bases line up with TRBD1. This CDR3 is 14 amino acids long. J gave up 5 bases and V 4 bases, and 3 bases lay outside the gene matches. Germline values: CDR1 SEHNR, CDR2 FQNEAQ (reference sequence). The CDR3 bases are TGTGCCAGCAGCTACGGGACAGGGGGCCACGAGCAGTACTTC. Encoded protein: CASSYGTGGHEQYF.

The rearrangement uses TRBV7-9 and TRBJ1-2; no clear D. Deletions cut 7 bases from V and 4 bases from J, with 22 bases between. This CDR3 has 16 residues. Germline V lookup: CDR1 SEHNR, CDR2 FQNEAQ (reference sequence). For the CDR3, the DNA is TGTGCCAGCAATATCCCCCTGGGCCCCGCGGGCTATGGCTACACCTTC. Protein product: CASNIPLGPAGYGYTF.

This clonotype showed up many times. The chain recombines TRBV5-1 with TRBJ2-5, with TRBD2 matching over 13 bases. This CDR3 contains 15 residues. CDR1 and CDR2 from the germline V gene are SGHRS and YFSETQ. V lost 3 bases to trimming and J lost 5 bases; unmatched junction nucleotides: 4. The DNA of the CDR3 is TGCGCCAGCAGCTCACTAGCGGGAGGGCCGGAGACCCAGTACTTC. As protein: CASSSLAGGPETQYF.

The rearrangement links TRBV6-1 to TRBJ2-1; TRBD2 matches 16 bases. The CDR3 spans 21 residues. The V and J ends lost 8 bases and 0 bases, in that order; junction bases with no gene match: 16. Germline V gene sequence: CDR1 MNHNS, CDR2 SASEGT. The CDR3 region is CASGAPWGTSGRGSSYNEQFF. The CDR3 coding sequence is TGTGCCAGCGGTGCTCCTTGGGGGACTAGCGGGAGGGGCAGCTCCTACAATGAGCAGTTCTTC.

This clonotype was recorded at least ten times. This chain joins TRBV6-1 and TRBJ2-5; TRBD1 is a possible D gene (6 bases). Germline-derived CDR1 and CDR2 are MNHNS and SASEGT. V was cut by 6 bases and J by 5 bases, with 16 bases left in between. This CDR3 is built from 14 residues. The CDR3 DNA follows: TGTGCCAGCAGAAAACAGGGACCACAGGAGACCCAGTACTTC. Translating it yields CASRKQGPQETQYF.

The sample holds many counts of this clonotype. The V call is TRBV2, the J call TRBJ2-2, with 7 bases matching TRBD2. This CDR3 is 16 amino acids long. V shed 4 bases, J shed 0 bases, and the junction held 5 bases outside the gene matches. CDR1 and CDR2 (germline): SNHLY, FYNNEI. Written as DNA, the CDR3 is TGTGCCAGCAGTGTTCGGCTAGCGGCGAACACCGGGGAGCTGTTTTTT. It specifies CASSVRLAANTGELFF. Filled out from reference TRBV2 and TRBJ2-2, the complete variable domain reads EPEVTQTPSHQVTQMGQEVILRCVPISNHLYFYWYRQILGQKVEFLVSFYNNEISEKSEIFDDQFSVERPDGSNFTLKIRSTKLEDSAMYFCASSVRLAANTGELFFGEGSRLTVL.

The chain employs TRBV7-3 and TRBJ2-1; 12 positions match TRBD2. The V and J ends lost 2 bases and 0 bases, in that order; junction bases with no gene match: 11. The CDR3 totals 20 residues. The germline V gene encodes CDR1 SGHTA and CDR2 FQGTGA. CDR3 protein: CASSLASGRAWVRSYNEQFF. DNA for the CDR3: TGTGCCAGCAGCTTAGCTAGCGGGAGGGCCTGGGTTCGCTCCTACAATGAGCAGTTCTTC. The entire variable domain, with the rest obtained from reference TRBV7-3 and TRBJ2-1, is as follows: GAGVSQTPSNKVTEKGKYVELRCDPISGHTALYWYRQSLGQGPEFLIYFQGTGAADDSGLPNDRFFAVRPEGSVSTLKIQRTERGDSAVYLCASSLASGRAWVRSYNEQFFGPGTRLTVL.

The J gene is TRBJ1-6, the V gene TRBV12-3 or TRBV12-4; TRBD1 matches at 8 bases. The J segment lost 7 bases and the V segment lost 3 bases, leaving 2 bases of the junction unmatched. CDR3 length: 14 amino acids. The CDR3 DNA sequence: TGTGCCAGCAGTTTCGGACAGGGAAATTCACCCCTCCACTTT. It codes for CASSFGQGNSPLHF.

Regarding this clonotype: This could be a read error, since a much larger clone is one nucleotide away. The chain couples TRBV20-1 to TRBJ2-3, with 7 bases aligning to TRBD2. The CDR3 has 14 amino acids. The J segment lost 2 bases and the V segment lost 0 bases, leaving 2 bases of the junction unmatched. Germline CDR1 is DFQATT and CDR2 is SNEGSKA (reference sequence). The CDR3 nucleotides are TGCAGTGCTAGAGAGCGGGGGAACACAGATACGCAGTATTTT. Translated, it gives CSARERGNTDTQYF.

This clonotype was detected many times. Here the CDR3 DNA reads TGTGCCAGCATATCTAACACTGAAGCTTTCTTT. Protein product: CASISNTEAFF. J is TRBJ1-1 and V is TRBV28, with D hard to call. CDR3 length equals 11 residues. Germline CDR1 is MDHEN and CDR2 is SYDVKM. Trimming removed 7 bases from V and 2 bases from J, with 5 bases in between. Filled out from reference TRBV28 and TRBJ1-1, the complete variable domain reads DVKVTQSSRYLVKRTGEKVFLECVQDMDHENMFWYRQDPGLGLRLIYFSYDVKMKEKGDIPEGYSVSREKKERFSLILESASTNQTSMYLCASISNTEAFFGQGTRLTVV.

The chain uses TRBV12-3 or TRBV12-4 and TRBJ2-2, with no clear D. V was trimmed by 3 bases and J by 7 bases, leaving 15 bases between them. The CDR3 has 15 amino acids. The DNA for the CDR3 is TGTGCCAGCAGTTTTGGTACGGTCCGTCACGGGGAGCTGTTTTTT. It is translated as CASSFGTVRHGELFF.